This T cell receptor beta chain derives from a study of cytomegalovirus exposure and HLA in healthy donors. Study-level findings and limits: Both high specificity and high sensitivity reportedly marked the classifier's diagnosis of cytomegalovirus status. Sequencing depth across donors, presence/absence analyses assumed, was roughly uniform.

Amplification used 60 Vbeta primers and 13 Jbeta primers. Clones were sequenced by immunoSEQ multiplex PCR, and TCRdb holds only the in-frame ones, with some missing. Of around 170,000 clones listed, approximately 85% are singletons. A word on this clone: Its target is unknown.

Germline V gene data show CDR1 as MNHEY and CDR2 as SMNVEV (reference sequence). The CDR3 length is 15 residues. Trimming removed 5 bases from V and 0 bases from J; junction bases left unmatched: 4. Sequenced input: PBMCs. The receptor was isolated from a woman between 18 and 29 years old in good health and CMV-seronegative. V gene TRBV27 combines with J gene TRBJ1-3, with 7 bases fitting TRBD1. This CDR3 is CASSRDSLSGNTIYF. Here the CDR3 DNA reads TGTGCCAGCAGTCGGGACAGCCTCTCTGGAAACACCATATATTTT.